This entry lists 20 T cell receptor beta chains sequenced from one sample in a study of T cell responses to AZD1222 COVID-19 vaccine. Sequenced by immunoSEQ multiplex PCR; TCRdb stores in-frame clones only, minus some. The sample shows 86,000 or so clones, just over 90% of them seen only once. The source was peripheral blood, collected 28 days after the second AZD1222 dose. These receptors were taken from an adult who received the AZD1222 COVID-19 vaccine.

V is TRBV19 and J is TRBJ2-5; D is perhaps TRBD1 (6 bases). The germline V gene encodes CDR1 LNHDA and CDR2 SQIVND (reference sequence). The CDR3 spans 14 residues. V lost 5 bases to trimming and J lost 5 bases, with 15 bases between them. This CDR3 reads CASSVNREWETQYF. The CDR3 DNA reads TGTGCCAGTAGTGTCAACAGGGAATGGGAGACCCAGTACTTC.

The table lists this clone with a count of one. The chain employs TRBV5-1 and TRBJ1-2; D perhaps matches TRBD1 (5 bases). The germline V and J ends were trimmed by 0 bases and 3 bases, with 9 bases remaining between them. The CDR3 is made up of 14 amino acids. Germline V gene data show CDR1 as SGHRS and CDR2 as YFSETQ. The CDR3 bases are TGCGCCAGCAGCTTGGATCGGGGGTACTATGGCTACACCTTC. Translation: CASSLDRGYYGYTF.

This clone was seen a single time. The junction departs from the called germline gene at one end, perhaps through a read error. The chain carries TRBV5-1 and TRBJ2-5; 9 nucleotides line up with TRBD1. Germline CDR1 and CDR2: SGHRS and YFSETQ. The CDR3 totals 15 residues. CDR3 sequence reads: CASSWTGDLQGTQYF. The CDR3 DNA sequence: TGCGCCAGCAGCTGGACAGGGGACCTCCAAGGGACCCAGTACTTC.

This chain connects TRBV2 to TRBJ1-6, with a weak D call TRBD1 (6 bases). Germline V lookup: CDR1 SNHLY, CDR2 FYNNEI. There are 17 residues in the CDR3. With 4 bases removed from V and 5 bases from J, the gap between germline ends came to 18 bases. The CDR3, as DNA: TGTGCCAGCAGTGCGTCGGGGAGGGGGATCAATAATTCACCCCTCCACTTT. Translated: CASSASGRGINNSPLHF.

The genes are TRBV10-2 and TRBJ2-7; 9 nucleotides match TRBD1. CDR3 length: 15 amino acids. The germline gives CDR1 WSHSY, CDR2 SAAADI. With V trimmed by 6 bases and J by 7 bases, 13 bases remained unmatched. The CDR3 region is CASSWDRAPTGEQYF. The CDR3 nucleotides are TGCGCCAGCAGCTGGGACAGGGCACCCACGGGGGAGCAGTACTTC.

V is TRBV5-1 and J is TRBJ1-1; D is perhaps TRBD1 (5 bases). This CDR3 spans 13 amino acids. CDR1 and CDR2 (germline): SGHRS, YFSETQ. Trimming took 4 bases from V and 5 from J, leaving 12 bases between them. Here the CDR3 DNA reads TGCGCCAGCAGCGCCAGGGAGGAGACTGAAGCTTTCTTT. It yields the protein CASSAREETEAFF.

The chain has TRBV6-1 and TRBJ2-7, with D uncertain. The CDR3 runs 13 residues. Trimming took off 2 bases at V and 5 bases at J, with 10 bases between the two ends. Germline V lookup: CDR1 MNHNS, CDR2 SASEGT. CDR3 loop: CASSEIFIHEQYF. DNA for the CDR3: TGTGCCAGCAGTGAAATTTTCATCCACGAGCAGTACTTC.

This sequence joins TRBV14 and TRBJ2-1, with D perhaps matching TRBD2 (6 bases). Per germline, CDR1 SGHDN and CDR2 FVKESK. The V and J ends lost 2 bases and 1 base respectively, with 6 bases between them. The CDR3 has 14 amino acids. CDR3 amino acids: CASSQRESYNEQFF. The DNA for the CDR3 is TGTGCCAGCAGCCAACGGGAGTCCTACAATGAGCAGTTCTTC.

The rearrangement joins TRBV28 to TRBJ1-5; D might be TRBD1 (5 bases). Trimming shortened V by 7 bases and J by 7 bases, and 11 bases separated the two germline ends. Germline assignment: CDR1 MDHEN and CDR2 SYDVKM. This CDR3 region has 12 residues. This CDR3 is CASNQGGQPQHF. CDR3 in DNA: TGTGCCAGCAACCAGGGTGGCCAGCCCCAGCATTTT.

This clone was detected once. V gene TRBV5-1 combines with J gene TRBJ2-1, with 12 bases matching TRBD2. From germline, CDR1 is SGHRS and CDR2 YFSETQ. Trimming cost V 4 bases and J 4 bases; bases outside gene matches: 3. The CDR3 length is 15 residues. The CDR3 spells CASSTTSGRYNEQFF. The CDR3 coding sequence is TGCGCCAGCAGCACTACTAGCGGGAGGTACAATGAGCAGTTCTTC.

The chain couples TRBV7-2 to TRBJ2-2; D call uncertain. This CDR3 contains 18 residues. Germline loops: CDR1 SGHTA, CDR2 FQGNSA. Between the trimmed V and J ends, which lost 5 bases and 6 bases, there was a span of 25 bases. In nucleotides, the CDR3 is TGTGCCAGCAGCGCCGCCACGCGTGGTTGGGTTCGTTCCGGGGAGCTGTTTTTT. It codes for CASSAATRGWVRSGELFF.

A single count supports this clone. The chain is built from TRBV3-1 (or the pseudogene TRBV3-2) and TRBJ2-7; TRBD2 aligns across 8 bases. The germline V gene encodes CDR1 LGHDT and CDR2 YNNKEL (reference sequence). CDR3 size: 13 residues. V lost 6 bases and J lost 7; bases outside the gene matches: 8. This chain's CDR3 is CASRLAGHDEQYF. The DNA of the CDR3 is TGTGCCAGCAGGTTAGCGGGGCATGATGAGCAGTACTTC.

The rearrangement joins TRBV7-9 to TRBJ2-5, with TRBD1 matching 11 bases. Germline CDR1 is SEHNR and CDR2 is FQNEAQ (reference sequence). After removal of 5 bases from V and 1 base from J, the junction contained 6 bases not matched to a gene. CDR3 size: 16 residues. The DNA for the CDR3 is TGTGCCAGCAGCACCGGGACAGGGGGTCTCCAAGAGACCCAGTACTTC. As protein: CASSTGTGGLQETQYF.

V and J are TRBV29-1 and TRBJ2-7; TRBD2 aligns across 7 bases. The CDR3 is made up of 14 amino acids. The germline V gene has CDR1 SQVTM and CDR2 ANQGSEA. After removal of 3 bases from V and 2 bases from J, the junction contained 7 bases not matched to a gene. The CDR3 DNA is TGCAGCGTTGAGGGCCAGGGAGGGACCTACGAGCAGTACTTC. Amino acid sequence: CSVEGQGGTYEQYF.

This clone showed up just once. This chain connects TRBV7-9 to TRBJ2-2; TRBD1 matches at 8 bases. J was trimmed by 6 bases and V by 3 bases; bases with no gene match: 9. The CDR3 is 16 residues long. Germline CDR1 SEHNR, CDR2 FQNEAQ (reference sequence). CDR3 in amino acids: CASSFPVDRVSGELFF. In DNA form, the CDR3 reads TGTGCCAGCAGCTTCCCGGTGGACAGGGTTTCCGGGGAGCTGTTTTTT.

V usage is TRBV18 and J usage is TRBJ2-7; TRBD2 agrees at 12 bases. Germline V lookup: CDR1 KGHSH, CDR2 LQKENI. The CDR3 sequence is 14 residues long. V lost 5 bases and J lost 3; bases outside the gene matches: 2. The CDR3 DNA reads TGTGCCAGCTCAGCTAGCGGGAGGGGCTACGAGCAGTACTTC. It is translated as CASSASGRGYEQYF.

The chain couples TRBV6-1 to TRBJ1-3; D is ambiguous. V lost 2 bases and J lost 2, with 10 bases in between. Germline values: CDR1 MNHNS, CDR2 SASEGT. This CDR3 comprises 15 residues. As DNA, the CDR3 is TGTGCCAGCAGTGAAAGAGGGAGGCCTGGAAACACCATATATTTT. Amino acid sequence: CASSERGRPGNTIYF.

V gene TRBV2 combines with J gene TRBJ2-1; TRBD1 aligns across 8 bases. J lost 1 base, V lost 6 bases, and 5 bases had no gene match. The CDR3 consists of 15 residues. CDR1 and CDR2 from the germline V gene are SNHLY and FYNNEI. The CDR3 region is CASSKNRGSYNEQFF. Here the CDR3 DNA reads TGTGCCAGCAGCAAAAACAGGGGGTCCTACAATGAGCAGTTCTTC.

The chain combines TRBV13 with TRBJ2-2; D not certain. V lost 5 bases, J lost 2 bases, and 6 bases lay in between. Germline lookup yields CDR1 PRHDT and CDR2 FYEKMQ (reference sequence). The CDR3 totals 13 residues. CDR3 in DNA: TGTGCCAGCAGCGCCGACAACACCGGGGAGCTGTTTTTT. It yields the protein CASSADNTGELFF.

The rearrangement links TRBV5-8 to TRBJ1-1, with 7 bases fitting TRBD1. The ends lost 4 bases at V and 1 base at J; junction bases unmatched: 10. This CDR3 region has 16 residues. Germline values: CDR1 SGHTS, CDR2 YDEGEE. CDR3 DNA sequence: TGTGCCAGCAGCCCCCCACCGGGACAGCAGAACACTGAAGCTTTCTTT. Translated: CASSPPPGQQNTEAFF.